Included here is one T cell receptor (beta chain) sequence, with context. CDR3 length: 13 amino acids. V lost 7 bases, J lost 4 bases, and 6 bases stayed unmatched. Germline-derived CDR1 and CDR2 are SEHNR and FQNEAQ (reference sequence). The study ran its PCR with 60 Vbeta and 13 Jbeta primers. The data were produced by immunoSEQ multiplex PCR, yet TCRdb's version contains in-frame clones alone and is incomplete. The sample lists around 150,000 clones; approximately 80% were seen once. This specimen belongs to a study of cytomegalovirus exposure and HLA in healthy donors. Sequenced input: PBMCs. The chain is built from TRBV7-9 and TRBJ2-7; 8 bases are a match to TRBD2. This clonotype was sampled from a man aged 25 to 45 in good health and CMV-seropositive. The CDR3 reads CASTGGTSYEQYF. In nucleotides, the CDR3 is TGTGCCAGCACCGGCGGGACTAGTTACGAGCAGTACTTC.